The present TCR beta chain was sequenced within a study of PD-L1 blockade in urothelial cancer (TCRdb year 2017). About the full investigation: All patients started therapy around 2014 and received atezolizumab 1,200 mg intravenously every 3 weeks. An ECOG performance status of 0 or 1 was recorded for the patients, and 0 to 3 prior chemotherapy regimens had been received by the patients. Whole exome sequencing and RNA sequencing of pretreatment tumors were performed alongside TCR sequencing in the same patients. Pretreatment tumor samples, along with matched peripheral blood collected serially before and after atezolizumab treatment, underwent TCR sequencing. Durable clinical benefit was achieved by nine patients but not by the remaining 20. Blood samples were analyzed 3 weeks after the start of treatment (second dose) and 6 weeks after the start of treatment. Some 30 patients had pretreatment blood TCR-seq, 24 had at least one posttreatment blood collection, and 24 had tumor TCR-seq. About 90% of the roughly 29 patients were identified as males with urothelial cancer of bladder origin, and a prior smoking history was reported by 18 of 29 patients. A median of around 150,000 T cells and roughly 80,000 unique TCRs was obtained from blood samples, and a median clonality of approximately 0.08 was observed. Progression-free survival longer than 6 months counted as durable clinical benefit, and TCR features were additionally tested against both progression-free and overall survival. The study was an exploratory multi-omic analysis of somatic, immune and clinical correlates of response to PD-L1 blockade with atezolizumab in urothelial cancer.

Comment on this clone: Its recognized antigen is unknown. No much larger clone is present one base from it, and per-base qualities are unavailable.

To estimate absolute template abundance from read counts, synthetic TCR analog templates were spiked into each PCR. The immunoSEQ assay used bias-controlled V and J gene primers to amplify TCRbeta CDR3 regions from genomic DNA. Sequencing of rearranged TCRbeta segments was performed at approximately 20X coverage. For the original study's pipeline: Sequencing errors were corrected by clustering, and CDR3s were annotated against IMGT so that V, D and J genes could be assigned. Only productive TCRbeta rearrangements were used in downstream analyses, excluding out-of-frame or stop-codon sequences. Clonality was calculated as one minus the Shannon entropy normalized by the log of the number of unique productive sequences. Clones differing between time points or between blood and tumor were identified using Fisher's exact test with Benjamini-Hochberg correction, with an adjusted p below 0.01 applied as the threshold. The immuneACCESS repertoire file appears here via TCRdb, limited to in-frame rearrangements. These files lack a portion of the clones; in checked studies, under half of the deficit traces to unresolved V genes, and the cause of the others is not known. V and J calls and clone size come straight from that table; D and trimming were deduced from the DNA. Present in this sample are tens of thousands of clones, around four fifths of which were seen just once. In total, the top ten clones hold about 17% of the sample.

A total of roughly 30 patients with locally advanced or metastatic urothelial carcinoma, treated at Memorial Sloan Kettering on a trial protocol, made up the cohort. Peripheral blood mononuclear cells were collected pretreatment and during treatment, with between 1 and 8 total time points per patient. The Qiagen DNeasy Blood extraction kit was used to purify genomic DNA from total PBMCs and tumor samples. Collected pretreatment and during treatment, PBMCs were isolated and stored as previously described. Beyond this particular receptor, the publication reports: Greater expansion of tumor-associated TCR clones in peripheral blood 3 weeks after the start of treatment was observed in patients with durable benefit (n ≈ 22, p = 0.022). Because the sample size was small (n ≈ 29) and many of the analyses were exploratory, the results are meant to be hypothesis-generating. Improved progression-free and overall survival was associated with having pretreatment peripheral blood TCR clonality below the median.

The receptor's source is a man aged 55 to 70 with urothelial cancer. Sequences were derived from PBMCs, sampled around atezolizumab (anti-PD-L1) treatment.

The CDR3 protein is CASSSALTSGTDTQYF. The sequenced DNA is TGTGCCAGCAGCTCCGCCCTGACTAGCGGCACAGATACGCAGTATTTT. Here the chain combines TRBV7-2 and TRBJ2-3; 8 middle bases align to TRBD2. CDR1 SGHTA and CDR2 FQGNSA were looked up in the germline V gene. Reading from cysteine to phenylalanine, the CDR3 counts 16 amino acids. Left in the record is the CDR3 DNA by itself, 48 bases read in frame from the first base. V has 4 bases trimmed and J has 1 base trimmed; junction bases matching no gene number 7.